One and the same sample provided the 6 T cell receptor beta chains below, sequenced in a study of blood T cells in healthy people across ages. A second PCR, run for about 6 to 11 cycles, used a sample-barcoded 5' primer plus a J-beta primer mix. TCRdb re-analysed the 5' RACE reads in MiXCR, keeping a single row per CDR3 protein. The sample shows some 900,000 distinct CDR3 sequences, roughly 48% of them seen only once. The specimen sequenced was blood. The receptors were gathered from a man aged 25 to 40 in good health.

The rearrangement uses TRBV6-1 and TRBJ1-1; D might be TRBD1 (6 bases). The V and J ends lost 6 bases and 2 bases respectively, with 13 bases between them. The CDR3 runs to 14 residues. The V gene's germline CDR1 is MNHNS and CDR2 SASEGT. The CDR3 bases are TGTGCCAGCAGCGCCGAGACAGGCAACACTGAAGCTTTCTTT. It specifies CASSAETGNTEAFF.

A few counts support this clonotype. The CDR3 DNA reads TGTGCCAGCAGTTACCGGGACAGGGCCTATGGCTACACCTTC. This sequence encodes CASSYRDRAYGYTF. The V call is TRBV28, the J call TRBJ1-2, with 9 positions matching TRBD1. CDR3 length: 14 amino acids. With 4 bases clipped from V and 4 bases from J, the junction kept 4 bases outside the gene matches. CDR1 is MDHEN, CDR2 SYDVKM, per germline.

The J gene is TRBJ1-6, the V gene TRBV3-1; 7 bases line up with TRBD1. CDR1 is LGHDT, CDR2 YNNKEL, per germline (reference sequence). Trimming removed 0 bases from V and 7 bases from J; junction bases left unmatched: 6. There are 16 residues in the CDR3. The CDR3 sequence: CASSQDRAGGNSPLHF. In DNA form, the CDR3 reads TGTGCCAGCAGCCAAGATCGGGCAGGGGGGAATTCACCCCTCCACTTT. Full variable domain (outside the CDR3, taken from reference TRBV3-1 and TRBJ1-6): DTAVSQTPKYLVTQMGNDKSIKCEQNLGHDTMYWYKQDSKKFLKIMFSYNNKELIINETVPNRFSPKSPDKAHLNLHINSLELGDSAVYFCASSQDRAGGNSPLHFGNGTRLTVT.

This clonotype was seen only a few times. The chain has TRBV5-1 and TRBJ1-4; no clear D. This CDR3 region has 14 residues. V was shortened by 0 bases and J by 5 bases, with 8 bases between the two germline ends. The germline V gene has CDR1 SGHRS and CDR2 YFSETQ. CDR3 nucleotide sequence: TGCGCCAGCAGCTTGGTCGCACGGAATGAAAAACTGTTTTTT. Encoded protein: CASSLVARNEKLFF.

Many counts were recorded for this clonotype. The genes are TRBV5-5 and TRBJ2-1; TRBD2 is a possible D gene (6 bases). Germline CDR1 reads SGHKS; CDR2 reads YYEKEE (reference sequence). CDR3 length: 14 residues. The V gene lost 5 bases and the J gene lost 7 bases, with 16 bases spanning the gap. The CDR3 DNA reads as TGTGCCAGCAGACGACGGGATGGAGGGAATGAGCAGTTCTTC. This encodes CASRRRDGGNEQFF.

The gene calls are TRBV6-1 and TRBJ2-3; the D gene is possibly TRBD2 (6 bases). The CDR3 loop spans 12 amino acids. Germline loops: CDR1 MNHNS, CDR2 SASEGT. Between the trimmed V and J ends, which lost 5 bases and 9 bases, there was a span of 12 bases. The CDR3 nucleotides read TGTGCCAGCAGTCAAAGGGAGGTGACGCAGTATTTT. It is translated as CASSQREVTQYF.